Each of the 14 T cell receptor beta chains below was sequenced from the same sample in a study of memory CD8 T cells in hepatitis C reinfection (dated by TCRdb to 2016 to 2017). Receptor libraries were prepared by the immunoSEQ multiplex PCR assay. TCRdb holds this immuneACCESS table with in-frame rearrangements only. Some clones are missing; in checked studies, unresolved V genes explain under half, and the rest has no known cause. The sample has 40,000 to 60,000 clones on record, under 90% of them singletons. The leading ten clones occupy over 0.95% of the sample. In light of the paper, this sample's time point label describes: pre-reinfection, 55 to 20 weeks before reinfection detection. Sorted cells were sequenced directly ex vivo, with no in vitro expansion before TCR sequencing. Sequenced sample: naive CD8+ T cells sorted from blood. According to the study, the label for this sample's cell subset or site signals: total naive CD8+CD45RO- T cells. Source of these receptors: a man between 18 and 29 years old with hepatitis C virus infection.

This clone was seen more than once but under ten times. The rearrangement links TRBV7-9 to TRBJ2-3; no reliable D call. Germline CDR1 and CDR2: SEHNR and FQNEAQ (reference sequence). The CDR3 runs to 14 residues. V lost 1 base and J lost 0, with 5 bases in between. Here the CDR3 DNA reads TGTGCCAGCAGCTTAGGTCAGAGCACAGATACGCAGTATTTT. Encoded protein: CASSLGQSTDTQYF.

V is TRBV5-1 and J is TRBJ2-5; the match to TRBD2 covers 11 bases. The end of the DNA fits TRBJ2-7 better, so the J call may be wrong. The CDR3 has 16 residues. Germline V gene data show CDR1 as SGHRS and CDR2 as YFSETQ. The CDR3 nucleotides read TGCGCCAGCAGCCCACACGGACTAGCGGGTACCTACGAGCAGTACTTC. It yields the protein CASSPHGLAGTYEQYF.

The rearrangement links TRBV19 to TRBJ2-1; the D gene is possibly TRBD2 (5 bases). CDR3 length: 15 residues. The V and J ends lost 4 bases and 0 bases respectively, with 10 bases between them. The germline gives CDR1 LNHDA, CDR2 SQIVND (reference sequence). The CDR3 bases are TGTGCCAGTAGTAAAAGCGGTAGCTCCTACAATGAGCAGTTCTTC. Encoded protein: CASSKSGSSYNEQFF.

J is TRBJ2-7 and V is TRBV11-2; TRBD2 is a possible D gene (5 bases). The ends were cut back, 4 bases at V and 6 bases at J, with 16 bases in the middle. There are 14 residues in the CDR3. Germline V lookup: CDR1 SGHAT, CDR2 FQNNGV. The CDR3 coding sequence is TGTGCCAGCAGCTCCTTAGTTGGGAGAAGCGAGCAGTACTTC. This gives the protein CASSSLVGRSEQYF.

The chain recombines TRBV4-3 with TRBJ1-1; D perhaps matches TRBD1 (6 bases). The V end was cut by 4 bases, the J end by 5 bases, with 17 bases between. The CDR3 runs to 15 residues. Germline lookup yields CDR1 LGHNA and CDR2 YSLEER. CDR3 in DNA: TGCGCCAGCAGCCCCAGGGGTTCGGATTGGACTGAAGCTTTCTTT. As protein: CASSPRGSDWTEAFF.

This clone came up a few times. CDR3 coding DNA: TGTGCCAGCAGTTACACAGTGAACACTGAAGCTTTCTTT. Translating gives CASSYTVNTEAFF. The chain couples TRBV6-5 to TRBJ1-1; no reliable D call. Germline loops: CDR1 MNHEY, CDR2 SVGAGI. The CDR3 has 13 residues. Trimming took 2 bases from V and 0 from J, leaving 4 bases between them.

The chain employs TRBV20-1 and TRBJ1-1; D is ambiguous. The V end lost 6 bases, the J end lost 4 bases, and 9 bases lay between the germline ends. CDR3 length equals 11 residues. Germline V gives CDR1 DFQATT, CDR2 SNEGSKA (reference sequence). The CDR3 sequence: CSARGPTEAFF. The CDR3 region has the DNA TGCAGTGCGCGGGGTCCCACTGAAGCTTTCTTT.

The chain recombines TRBV6-5 with TRBJ1-1; 10 bases line up with TRBD1. CDR1 MNHEY and CDR2 SVGAGI come from the germline V gene. The CDR3 is made up of 12 amino acids. Trimming cost V 5 bases and J 8 bases; bases outside gene matches: 2. The CDR3 region has the DNA TGTGCCAGCAGTGGGACAGGGGCCGAAGCTTTCTTT. Its translation is CASSGTGAEAFF.

The chain carries TRBV9 and TRBJ2-3; TRBD1 agrees at 8 bases. After removal of 4 bases from V and 5 bases from J, the junction contained 6 bases not matched to a gene. CDR1 and CDR2 from the germline V gene are SGDLS and YYNGEE. The CDR3 has 14 amino acids. In DNA form, the CDR3 reads TGTGCCAGCAGCCAGGACAGGGTGGGAGATACGCAGTATTTT. It is translated as CASSQDRVGDTQYF.

V gene TRBV19 combines with J gene TRBJ2-5, with 7 bases lining up with TRBD2. The germline gives CDR1 LNHDA, CDR2 SQIVND (reference sequence). CDR3 size: 13 residues. Losses at the gene ends were 3 bases for V and 4 bases for J; bases not matched to a gene: 2. The DNA of the CDR3 is TGTGCCAGTAGTATGTGGGGGGGAGAGACCCAGTACTTC. This encodes CASSMWGGETQYF.

The chain has TRBV29-1 and TRBJ2-5; 7 bases match TRBD2. The J call may be wrong; the DNA end is better matched by TRBJ2-7. Germline CDR1 is SQVTM and CDR2 is ANQGSEA. The CDR3 consists of 17 residues. The CDR3 DNA sequence: TGCAGCGTTGTCTATGGATTGGGGGGGACTCGCTCCTACGAGCAGTACTTC. This codes for CSVVYGLGGTRSYEQYF.

The CDR3 sequence is CASSLGQGNYEQYF. The CDR3 DNA reads TGTGCCAGCAGCTTGGGACAGGGGAACTACGAGCAGTACTTC. The gene calls are TRBV5-4 and TRBJ2-7; 8 bases match TRBD1. CDR3 length: 14 residues. Per germline, CDR1 SGHNT and CDR2 YYREEE (reference sequence). V shed 0 bases, J shed 3 bases, and the junction held 2 bases outside the gene matches.

This chain connects TRBV29-1 to TRBJ1-2; 9 bases fit TRBD1. V shed 0 bases and J 7 bases; nucleotides not matched to a gene: 3. From germline, CDR1 is SQVTM and CDR2 ANQGSEA. The CDR3 loop spans 13 amino acids. The CDR3 DNA sequence: TGCAGCGTTGAAGATTGGGGACAGGGTGGCTACACCTTC. Its translation: CSVEDWGQGGYTF.

The chain recombines TRBV19 with TRBJ2-3, with 10 bases aligning to TRBD2. Looked up from germline, CDR1 is LNHDA and CDR2 is SQIVND (reference sequence). V lost 6 bases, J lost 2 bases, and 8 bases stayed unmatched. The CDR3 extends over 16 amino acids. This chain's CDR3 is CASSPLTSGFTDTQYF. CDR3 nucleotide sequence: TGTGCCAGTAGCCCTTTGACTAGCGGGTTCACAGATACGCAGTATTTT. The whole variable domain, filled in from reference TRBV19 and TRBJ2-3, reads DGGITQSPKYLFRKEGQNVTLSCEQNLNHDAMYWYRQDPGQGLRLIYYSQIVNDFQKGDIAEGYSVSREKKESFPLTVTSAQKNPTAFYLCASSPLTSGFTDTQYFGPGTRLTVL.